This T cell receptor (beta chain) is drawn from a study of T cell responses to AZD1222 COVID-19 vaccine. Regarding the study as a whole: Clonal diversity may have been underestimated, and the donors were mostly white British, with more females than males. CD4 TCRs linked to vaccination spanned spike, dominating at 160-218 and 743-854. Baseline testing showed seropositivity in only six AZD1222 recipients. No day 14 peak samples; only post-peak repertoires were characterized.

Comment on this clone: Its antigen is unidentified.

This table comes from immunoSEQ multiplex PCR, and its TCRdb copy is limited to in-frame clones, with some not included. The sample contains about 180,000 clones, around 90% of which appear only once. Germline CDR1 reads SGHNT; CDR2 reads YYREEE (reference sequence). The CDR3 has 15 residues. Losses at the gene ends were 4 bases for V and 0 bases for J; bases not matched to a gene: 6. The rearrangement joins TRBV5-4 to TRBJ1-1; 7 bases align to TRBD1. Sequencing was performed on peripheral blood, taken 28 days after the second AZD1222 dose. The sequence derives from an adult who received the AZD1222 COVID-19 vaccine. CDR3 sequence: CASSAGTELNTEAFF. As DNA, the CDR3 is TGTGCCAGCAGCGCGGGGACAGAATTGAACACTGAAGCTTTCTTT. The variable domain in full, completed from reference TRBV5-4 and TRBJ1-1, reads ETGVTQSPTHLIKTRGQQVTLRCSSQSGHNTVSWYQQALGQGPQFIFQYYREEENGRGNFPPRFSGLQFPNYSSELNVNALELDDSALYLCASSAGTELNTEAFFGQGTRLTVV.